The present T cell receptor (beta chain) was sequenced within a study of patients and donors after allogeneic stem cell transplantation. The V gene lost 2 bases and the J gene lost 0 bases, with 14 bases spanning the gap. CDR1 and CDR2 from the germline V gene are SNHLY and FYNNEI. The length of the CDR3 is 18 residues. TCRdb processed the RT-PCR reads anew with MiXCR; each CDR3 protein has one entry. The data hold roughly 9,900 distinct CDR3 sequences, with roughly 21% observed a single time. By sample share, this clonotype is medium-sized. The gene calls are TRBV2 and TRBJ1-6; D remains unclear. The sequence was collected from a human donor who was either an allogeneic HSCT recipient or a stem cell or donor lymphocyte infusion donor (not recorded which). It is not recorded whose cells these are; they may come from a transplant donor. The sequenced material came from blood, either unsorted or a sorted T cell fraction (not recorded which). CDR3 sequence reads: CASSEILGGSSYNSPLHF. CDR3 DNA: TGTGCCAGCAGTGAAATACTCGGAGGGAGCTCCTATAATTCACCCCTCCACTTT.